This T cell receptor beta chain emerged from a study of T-cell reconstitution after alpha-beta-depleted transplantation in children (dated by TCRdb to 2016 to 2017). About the investigation overall: T-cell immune reconstitution after TCRalphabeta/CD19-depleted allogeneic hematopoietic cell transplantation in children was quantitatively tracked in the study by means of TCR repertoire profiling.

Concerning this clonotype: The antigen it recognizes is unknown. There are no base qualities to consult, and no much larger clone falls within one base.

In the germline V gene, CDR1 corresponds to MNHEY and CDR2 to SVGEGT. The CDR3 sequence holds 17 residues, the cysteine and phenylalanine included. CDR3 DNA only is kept here, 51 bases in frame from base 1. Clipping removes 6 bases from V and 0 bases from J, with 5 as the unmatched junction base count. Read against the paper, the sample's treatment or condition label means: allogeneic hematopoietic cell transplantation with graft depleted of TCRalphabeta T cells and CD19 B cells. TCRalphabeta/CD19-depleted allogeneic hematopoietic cell grafts were given to the transplant recipients, all of whom were children. The receptor library was made with PCR. Sequencing was carried out with an Illumina HiSeq 2500. Molecular barcoding was employed in the preparation of TCR libraries, with unique molecular identifiers being used to normalize TCRbeta repertoire quantification. The public reads were run again by TCRdb, first through fastp at Q25 and then through MiXCR, and only productive beta chains were kept. Every entry covers one CDR3 protein and lists the most common genes and DNA from its rows. This sample lists roughly 74,000 distinct CDR3 sequences; 15% to 20% were detected once. Of the sample, 51% falls within the top ten clones.

The study at large found these results: In some patients, high TCRbeta diversity at day 60 was attributed to recipient T cells and intrathymic progenitors that had survived conditioning. Hyperexpanded clone frequencies declined over subsequent months; after one year, T-cell counts and TCRbeta diversity were mostly attributed to newly produced T cells. The apparently early alphabetaT-cell count recovery about two months after transplant was reportedly dependent on only several hundred rapidly expanded clones derived from non-depleted graft cells.

This clonotype originated in a male patient between 2 and 9 years old who had a stem cell transplant for acute lymphoblastic leukemia, so the T cells may come from the graft donor. Recombination connected TRBV6-2 or TRBV6-3 to TRBJ2-2; 12 middle bases align to TRBD2. The sequencing used PBMCs, mostly from graft donor cells, collected 360 days after TCRalphabeta/CD19-depleted stem cell transplant. CDR3 region: CASRRLAGVPNTGELFF. The DNA sequence reads TGTGCCAGCAGACGACTAGCGGGAGTCCCGAACACCGGGGAGCTGTTTTTT.